This record concerns one TCR beta chain sequence. In the source study's methods: Amplification from reference gene primers served as the basis for estimated nucleated cell counts. The assay was immunoSEQ multiplex PCR, and TCRdb's table has in-frame clones only and misses some. For V, J and clone size, that table is used; D and trimming come from the DNA. The sample has some 75,000 clones, around 76% seen once. The data were taken from a study of blood T cell repertoires in COVID-19. Study-wide context: Samples came from the United States, Italy and Spain, spanning acute and convalescent COVID-19. Sources were T cells, B-cell-depleted T cells, or PBMCs; the material itself was cDNA or gDNA.

V was cut by 5 bases and J by 0 bases, with 15 bases left in between. CDR3 size: 16 residues. CDR1 and CDR2 from the germline V gene are SGHTS and YDEGEE. Specimen: peripheral blood. The chain joins TRBV5-8 to TRBJ1-5; D may be TRBD1 (6 bases). The receptor was derived from an elderly woman with active or convalescent COVID-19. The CDR3 loop is CASRPNRAHSNQPQHF. DNA of the CDR3: TGTGCCAGCAGACCGAACAGGGCCCATAGCAATCAGCCCCAGCATTTT. Using reference TRBV5-8 and TRBJ1-5 for the parts outside the CDR3, the full variable domain is EAGVTQSPTHLIKTRGQQATLRCSPISGHTSVYWYQQALGLGLQFLLWYDEGEERNRGNFPPRFSGRQFPNYSSELNVNALELEDSALYLCASRPNRAHSNQPQHFGDGTRLSIL.